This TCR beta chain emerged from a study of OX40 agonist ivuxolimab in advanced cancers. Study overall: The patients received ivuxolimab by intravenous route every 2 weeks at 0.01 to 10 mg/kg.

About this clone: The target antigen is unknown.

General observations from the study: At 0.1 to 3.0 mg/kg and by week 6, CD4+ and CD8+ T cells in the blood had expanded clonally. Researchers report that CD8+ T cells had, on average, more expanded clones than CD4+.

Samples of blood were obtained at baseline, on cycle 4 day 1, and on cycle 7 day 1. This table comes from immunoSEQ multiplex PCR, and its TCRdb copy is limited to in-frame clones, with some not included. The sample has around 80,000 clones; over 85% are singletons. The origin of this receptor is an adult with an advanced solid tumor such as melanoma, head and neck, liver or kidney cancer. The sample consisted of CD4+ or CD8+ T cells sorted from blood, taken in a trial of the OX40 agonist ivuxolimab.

CDR3 sequence reads: CASQYATEAFF. DNA of the CDR3: TGTGCCAGCCAGTATGCCACTGAAGCTTTCTTT. This rearrangement joins TRBV2 to TRBJ1-1; D call uncertain. With 8 bases removed from V and 4 bases from J, the gap between germline ends came to 8 bases. The CDR3 has 11 amino acids. From germline, CDR1 is SNHLY and CDR2 FYNNEI.